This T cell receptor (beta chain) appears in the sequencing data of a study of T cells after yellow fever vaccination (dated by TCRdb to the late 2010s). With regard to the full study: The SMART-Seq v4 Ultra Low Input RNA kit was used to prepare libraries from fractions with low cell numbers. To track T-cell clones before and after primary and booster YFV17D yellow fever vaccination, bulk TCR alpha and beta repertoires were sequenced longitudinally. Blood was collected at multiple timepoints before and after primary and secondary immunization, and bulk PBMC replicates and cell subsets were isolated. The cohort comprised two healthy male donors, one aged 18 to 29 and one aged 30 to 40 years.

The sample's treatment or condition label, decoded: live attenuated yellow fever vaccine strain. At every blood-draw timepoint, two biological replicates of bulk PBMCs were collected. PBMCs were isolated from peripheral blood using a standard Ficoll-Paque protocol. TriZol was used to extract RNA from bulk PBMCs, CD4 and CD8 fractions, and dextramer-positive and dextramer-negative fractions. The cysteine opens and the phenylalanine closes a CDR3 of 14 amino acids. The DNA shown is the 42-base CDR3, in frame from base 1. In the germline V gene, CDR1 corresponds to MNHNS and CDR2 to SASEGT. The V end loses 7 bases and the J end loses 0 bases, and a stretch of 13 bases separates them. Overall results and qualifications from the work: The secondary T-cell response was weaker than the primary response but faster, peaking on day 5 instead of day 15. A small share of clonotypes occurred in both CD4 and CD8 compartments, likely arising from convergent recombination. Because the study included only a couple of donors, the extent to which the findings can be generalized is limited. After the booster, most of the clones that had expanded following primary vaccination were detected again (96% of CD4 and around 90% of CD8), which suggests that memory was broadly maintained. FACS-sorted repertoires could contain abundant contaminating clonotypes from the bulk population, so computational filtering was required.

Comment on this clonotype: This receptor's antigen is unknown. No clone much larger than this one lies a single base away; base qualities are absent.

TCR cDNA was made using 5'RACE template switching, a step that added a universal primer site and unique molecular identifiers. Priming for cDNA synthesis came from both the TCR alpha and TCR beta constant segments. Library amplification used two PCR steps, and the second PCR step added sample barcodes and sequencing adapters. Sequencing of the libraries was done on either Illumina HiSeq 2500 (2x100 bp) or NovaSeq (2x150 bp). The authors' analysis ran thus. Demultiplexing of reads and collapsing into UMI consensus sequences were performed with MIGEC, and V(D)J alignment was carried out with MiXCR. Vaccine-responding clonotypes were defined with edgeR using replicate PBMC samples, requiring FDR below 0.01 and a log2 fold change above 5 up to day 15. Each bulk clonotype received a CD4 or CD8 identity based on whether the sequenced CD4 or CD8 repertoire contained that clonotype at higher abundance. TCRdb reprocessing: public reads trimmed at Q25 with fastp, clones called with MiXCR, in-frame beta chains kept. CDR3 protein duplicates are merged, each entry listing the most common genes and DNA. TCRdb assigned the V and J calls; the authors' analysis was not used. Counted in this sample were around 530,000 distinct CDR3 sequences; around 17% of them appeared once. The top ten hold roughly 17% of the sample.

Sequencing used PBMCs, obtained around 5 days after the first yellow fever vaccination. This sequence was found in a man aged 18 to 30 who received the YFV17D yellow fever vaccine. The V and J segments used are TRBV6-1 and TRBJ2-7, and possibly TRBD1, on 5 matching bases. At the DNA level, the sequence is TGTGCCAGCACCCCGACAGAAGCCTCCTACGAGCAGTACTTC. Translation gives CASTPTEASYEQYF.